This T cell receptor beta chain emerged from a study of beta chain features in type 1 diabetes. Overall study context: Healthy donors, compared against patients, showed similar age, gender and cell yields. General observations from the study: Relative to healthy donors, patients appeared to have naive, central memory and Treg TCRB repertoires that were more similar. A potential influence of HLA type upon TCRB rearrangement remained unresolved herein. Shorter TCRB CDR3s, moderately but significantly so, marked every one of the four CD4+ subsets in Type 1 diabetes patients.

The entirety of the isolated RNA underwent reverse transcription, so expressed TCRB transcripts were sequenced. Assay used: immunoSEQ multiplex PCR; TCRdb lists only in-frame clones, some missing. The repertoire holds a few hundred thousand clones, with around 12% as singletons. Sorting based on CD45RO/CCR7/CD25/CD127/CD95/CD27 separated CD4+ naive, central memory, regulatory and stem cell-like memory cells. This clone was recorded a few times. Its antigen is undetermined. The sequence was obtained from a woman younger than 30 with type 1 diabetes. The sequenced material came from naive CD4+ T cells from blood.

In DNA form, the CDR3 reads TGTGCCAGCAGAATAGCGGGAATAAATGAGCAGTTCTTC. Its protein product is CASRIAGINEQFF. This chain uses TRBV6-6 with TRBJ2-1; 8 bases fit TRBD2. The ends lost 6 bases at V and 7 bases at J; junction bases unmatched: 5. The CDR3 spans 13 residues. Per germline, CDR1 MNHNY and CDR2 SVGAGI (reference sequence).